These 4 T cell receptor beta chains came from one sample sequenced in a study of cytomegalovirus exposure and HLA in healthy donors. 13 Jbeta primers and 60 Vbeta primers were used for the PCR. This table comes from immunoSEQ multiplex PCR, and its TCRdb copy is limited to in-frame clones, with some not included. The table has about 200,000 clones, 70% to 80% seen once. Sequencing was carried out using PBMCs. The source is a middle-aged man in good health and CMV-seronegative.

V gene TRBV5-6 combines with J gene TRBJ2-1; D is undetermined. V was cut by 1 base and J by 9 bases, with 14 bases left in between. CDR1 is SGHDT, CDR2 YYEEEE, per germline. The CDR3 is 14 amino acids. CDR3 sequence (DNA): TGTGCCAGCAGCTTGTTGACAAACGATATTGAGCAGTTCTTC. Its translation: CASSLLTNDIEQFF.

This clone has just a few counts. The genes are TRBV5-1 and TRBJ2-3; 9 bases match TRBD1. The CDR3 totals 16 residues. The germline gives CDR1 SGHRS, CDR2 YFSETQ. V lost 4 bases and J lost 4; bases outside the gene matches: 10. In DNA form, the CDR3 reads TGCGCCAGCAGCCAATCGGTGACAGGGGGTGCAGATACGCAGTATTTT. Translating gives CASSQSVTGGADTQYF.

This clone was counted once. This rearrangement joins TRBV7-2 to TRBJ2-7; TRBD2 matches 13 bases. The V segment lost 3 bases and the J segment 2 bases; nucleotides outside the gene matches: 4. Germline V gives CDR1 SGHTA, CDR2 FQGNSA. The CDR3 loop spans 16 amino acids. This chain's CDR3 is CASSFGLAGAPYEQYF. The CDR3, as DNA: TGTGCCAGCAGCTTCGGACTAGCGGGAGCCCCCTACGAGCAGTACTTC.

The rearrangement uses TRBV5-1 and TRBJ2-5; 12 bases agree with TRBD2. Germline V CDR1 and CDR2: SGHRS, YFSETQ. The CDR3 runs 15 residues. With V trimmed by 3 bases and J by 5 bases, 5 bases remained unmatched. CDR3 sequence: CASSSRTSGVETQYF. Here the CDR3 DNA reads TGCGCCAGCAGCTCCCGGACTAGCGGGGTGGAGACCCAGTACTTC. The full variable domain, in which reference TRBV5-1 and TRBJ2-5 provide the parts outside the CDR3, is KAGVTQTPRYLIKTRGQQVTLSCSPISGHRSVSWYQQTPGQGLQFLFEYFSETQRNKGNFPGRFSGRQFSNSRSEMNVSTLELGDSALYLCASSSRTSGVETQYFGPGTRLLVL.